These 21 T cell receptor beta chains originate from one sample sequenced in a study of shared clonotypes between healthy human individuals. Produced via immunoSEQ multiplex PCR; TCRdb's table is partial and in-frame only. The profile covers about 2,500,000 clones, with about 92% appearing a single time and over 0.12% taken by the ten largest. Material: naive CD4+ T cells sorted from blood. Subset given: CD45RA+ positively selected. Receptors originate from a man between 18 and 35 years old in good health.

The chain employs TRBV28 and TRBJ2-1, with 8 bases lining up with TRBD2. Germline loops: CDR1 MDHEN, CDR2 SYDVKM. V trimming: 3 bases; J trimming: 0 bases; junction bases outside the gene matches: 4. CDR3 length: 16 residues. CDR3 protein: CASSFGGGSSYNEQFF. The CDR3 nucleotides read TGTGCCAGCAGTTTTGGCGGGGGGAGCTCCTACAATGAGCAGTTCTTC.

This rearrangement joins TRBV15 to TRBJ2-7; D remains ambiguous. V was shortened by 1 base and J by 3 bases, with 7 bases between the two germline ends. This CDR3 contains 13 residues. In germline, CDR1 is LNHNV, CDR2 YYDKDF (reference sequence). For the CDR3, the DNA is TGTGCCACCAGCAGAGTGGCAGACTACGAGCAGTACTTC. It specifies CATSRVADYEQYF.

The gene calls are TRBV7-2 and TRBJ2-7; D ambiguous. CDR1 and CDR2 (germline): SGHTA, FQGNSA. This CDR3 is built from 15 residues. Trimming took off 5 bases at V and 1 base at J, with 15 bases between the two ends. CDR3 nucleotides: TGTGCCAGCAGCCCGTCACTTAAACTTTCCTACGAGCAGTACTTC. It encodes CASSPSLKLSYEQYF.

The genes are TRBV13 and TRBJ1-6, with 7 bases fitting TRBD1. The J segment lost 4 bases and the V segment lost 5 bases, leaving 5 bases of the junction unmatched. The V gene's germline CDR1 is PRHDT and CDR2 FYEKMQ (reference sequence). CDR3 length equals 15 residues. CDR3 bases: TGTGCCAGCAGCCCTGGGGACAGATATAATTCACCCCTCCACTTT. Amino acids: CASSPGDRYNSPLHF.

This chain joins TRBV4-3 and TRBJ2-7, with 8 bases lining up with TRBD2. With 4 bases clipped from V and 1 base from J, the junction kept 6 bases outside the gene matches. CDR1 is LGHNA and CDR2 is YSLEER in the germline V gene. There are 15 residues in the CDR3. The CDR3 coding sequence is TGCGCCAGCAGCCGGACTAGCTTTACATCCTACGAGCAGTACTTC. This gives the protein CASSRTSFTSYEQYF.

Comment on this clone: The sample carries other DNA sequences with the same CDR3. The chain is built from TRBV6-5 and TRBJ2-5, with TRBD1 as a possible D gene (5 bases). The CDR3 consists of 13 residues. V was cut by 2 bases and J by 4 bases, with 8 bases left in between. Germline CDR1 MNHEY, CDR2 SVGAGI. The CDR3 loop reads CASSYGRAETQYF. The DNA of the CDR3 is TGTGCCAGCAGTTACGGCAGGGCAGAGACCCAGTACTTC.

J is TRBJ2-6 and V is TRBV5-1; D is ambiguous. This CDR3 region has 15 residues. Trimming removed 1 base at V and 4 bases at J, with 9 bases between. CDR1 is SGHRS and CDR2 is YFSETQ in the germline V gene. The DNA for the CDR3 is TGCGCCAGCAGCTTGTTAGGCTTGGGGGCCAACGTCCTGACTTTC. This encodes CASSLLGLGANVLTF. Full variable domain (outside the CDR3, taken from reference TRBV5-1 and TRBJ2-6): KAGVTQTPRYLIKTRGQQVTLSCSPISGHRSVSWYQQTPGQGLQFLFEYFSETQRNKGNFPGRFSGRQFSNSRSEMNVSTLELGDSALYLCASSLLGLGANVLTFGAGSRLTVL.

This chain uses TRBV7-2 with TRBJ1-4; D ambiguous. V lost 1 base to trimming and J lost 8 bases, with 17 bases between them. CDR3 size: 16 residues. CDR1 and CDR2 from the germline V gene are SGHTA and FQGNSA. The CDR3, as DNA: TGTGCCAGCAGCTTAGGGCTAGGTCTGGTTTCCGAAAAACTGTTTTTT. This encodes CASSLGLGLVSEKLFF.

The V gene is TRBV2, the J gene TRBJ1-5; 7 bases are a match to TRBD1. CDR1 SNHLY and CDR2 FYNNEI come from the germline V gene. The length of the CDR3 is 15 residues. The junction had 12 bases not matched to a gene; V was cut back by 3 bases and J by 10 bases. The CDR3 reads CASSDSFGTDLPQHF. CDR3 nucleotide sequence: TGTGCCAGCAGTGATAGTTTCGGGACAGATCTTCCCCAGCATTTT.

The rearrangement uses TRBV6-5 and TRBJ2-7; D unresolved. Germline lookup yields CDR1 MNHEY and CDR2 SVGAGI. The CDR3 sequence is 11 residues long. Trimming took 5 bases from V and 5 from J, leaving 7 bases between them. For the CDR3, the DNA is TGTGCCAGCAGTGTAAAGAACGAGCAGTACTTC. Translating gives CASSVKNEQYF.

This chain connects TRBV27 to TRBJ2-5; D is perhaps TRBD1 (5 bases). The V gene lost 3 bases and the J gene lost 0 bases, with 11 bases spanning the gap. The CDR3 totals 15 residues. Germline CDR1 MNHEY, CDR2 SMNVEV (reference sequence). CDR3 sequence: CASSFSGLYQETQYF. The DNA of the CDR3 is TGTGCCAGCAGTTTTTCAGGGCTGTACCAAGAGACCCAGTACTTC.

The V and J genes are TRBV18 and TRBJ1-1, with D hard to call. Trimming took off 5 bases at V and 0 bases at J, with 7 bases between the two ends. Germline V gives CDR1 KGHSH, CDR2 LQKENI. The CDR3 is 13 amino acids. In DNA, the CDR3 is TGTGCCAGCTCATCCCTCTTGAACACTGAAGCTTTCTTT. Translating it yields CASSSLLNTEAFF. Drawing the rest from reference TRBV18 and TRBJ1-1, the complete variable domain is NAGVMQNPRHLVRRRGQEARLRCSPMKGHSHVYWYRQLPEEGLKFMVYLQKENIIDESGMPKERFSAEFPKEGPSILRIQQVVRGDSAAYFCASSSLLNTEAFFGQGTRLTVV.

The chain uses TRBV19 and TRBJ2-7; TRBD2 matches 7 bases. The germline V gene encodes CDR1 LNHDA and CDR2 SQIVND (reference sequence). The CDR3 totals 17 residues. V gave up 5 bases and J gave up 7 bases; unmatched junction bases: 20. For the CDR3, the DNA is TGTGCCAGTAGTCGGTTAGAGGGAGGGCCCGGGTCGCGTGAGCAGTACTTC. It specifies CASSRLEGGPGSREQYF.

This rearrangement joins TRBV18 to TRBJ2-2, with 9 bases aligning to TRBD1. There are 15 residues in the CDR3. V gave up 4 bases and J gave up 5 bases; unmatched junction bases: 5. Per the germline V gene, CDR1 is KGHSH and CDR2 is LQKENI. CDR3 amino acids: CASSLTGGATGELFF. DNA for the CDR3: TGTGCCAGCTCACTAACAGGGGGCGCGACCGGGGAGCTGTTTTTT.

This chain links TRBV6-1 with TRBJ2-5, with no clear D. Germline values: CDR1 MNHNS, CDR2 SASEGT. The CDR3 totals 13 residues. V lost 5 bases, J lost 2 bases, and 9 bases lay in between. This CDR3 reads CASSQRVQETQYF. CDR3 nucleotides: TGTGCCAGCAGTCAGAGAGTTCAAGAGACCCAGTACTTC.

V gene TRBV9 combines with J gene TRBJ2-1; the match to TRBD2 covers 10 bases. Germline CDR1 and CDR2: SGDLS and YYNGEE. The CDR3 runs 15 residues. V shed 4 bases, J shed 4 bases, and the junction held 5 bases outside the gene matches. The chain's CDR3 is CASSPGTSAYNEQFF. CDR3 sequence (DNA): TGTGCCAGCAGCCCTGGGACTAGCGCATACAATGAGCAGTTCTTC.

This CDR3 is CASIGGDYYEQYF. The CDR3 bases are TGCGCCAGCATCGGGGGGGATTACTACGAGCAGTACTTC. This chain joins TRBV10-2 and TRBJ2-7; 8 bases match TRBD2. Germline trimming cut 7 bases from V and 3 bases from J; bases unmatched to any gene: 5. Germline assignment: CDR1 WSHSY and CDR2 SAAADI. The CDR3 has 13 residues.

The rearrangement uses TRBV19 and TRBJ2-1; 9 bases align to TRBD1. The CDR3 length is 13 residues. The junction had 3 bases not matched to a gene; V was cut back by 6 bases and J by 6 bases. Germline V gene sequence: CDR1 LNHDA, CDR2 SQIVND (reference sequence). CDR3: CASRSDRGNEQFF. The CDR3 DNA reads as TGTGCCAGTAGATCGGACAGGGGCAATGAGCAGTTCTTC.

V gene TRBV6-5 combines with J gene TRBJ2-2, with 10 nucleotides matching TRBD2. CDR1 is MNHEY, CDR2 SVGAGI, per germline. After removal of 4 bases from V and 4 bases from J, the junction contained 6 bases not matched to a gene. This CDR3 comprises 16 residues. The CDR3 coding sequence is TGTGCCAGCAGTTCCCTAGCGGGAGTTGGCACCGGGGAGCTGTTTTTT. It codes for CASSSLAGVGTGELFF.

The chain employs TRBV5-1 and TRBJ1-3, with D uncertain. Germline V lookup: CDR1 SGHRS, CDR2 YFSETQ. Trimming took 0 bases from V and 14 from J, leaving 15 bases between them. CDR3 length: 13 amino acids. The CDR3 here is CASSLAALSTLYF. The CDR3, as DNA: TGCGCCAGCAGCTTGGCCGCCCTATCCACGCTATATTTT.

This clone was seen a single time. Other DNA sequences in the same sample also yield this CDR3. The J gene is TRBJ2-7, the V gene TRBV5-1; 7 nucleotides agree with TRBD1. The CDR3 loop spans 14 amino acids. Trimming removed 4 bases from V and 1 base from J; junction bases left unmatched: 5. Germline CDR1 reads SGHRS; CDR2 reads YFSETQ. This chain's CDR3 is CASSTGTDSYEQYF. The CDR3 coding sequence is TGCGCCAGCAGCACCGGGACAGATTCCTACGAGCAGTACTTC.